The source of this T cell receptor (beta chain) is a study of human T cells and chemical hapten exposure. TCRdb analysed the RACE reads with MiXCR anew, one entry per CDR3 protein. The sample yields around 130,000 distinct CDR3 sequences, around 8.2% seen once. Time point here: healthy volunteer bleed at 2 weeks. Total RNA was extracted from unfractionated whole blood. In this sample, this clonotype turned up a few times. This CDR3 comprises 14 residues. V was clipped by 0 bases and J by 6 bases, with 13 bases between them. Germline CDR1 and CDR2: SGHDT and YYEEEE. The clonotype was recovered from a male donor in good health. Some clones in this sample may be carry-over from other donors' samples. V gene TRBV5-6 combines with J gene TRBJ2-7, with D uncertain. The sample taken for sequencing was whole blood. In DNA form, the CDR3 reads TGTGCCAGCAGCTTGGCCGGTAGCAGGAGCGAGCAGTACTTC. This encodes CASSLAGSRSEQYF.